The 17 T cell receptor beta chains below were found in one sample sequenced in a study of shared clonotypes between healthy human individuals. Some clones are missing from TCRdb's copy, which holds only in-frame ones; the method was immunoSEQ multiplex PCR. The sample consists of around 2,000,000 clones, about 92% of them appearing once. CD45RO-negative, CCR7-positively selected cells formed the naive CD8 fraction, excluding terminally differentiated effector memory CD45RA+ cells. The sequencing input was naive CD8+ T cells from PBMCs. These receptor sequences come from a young man in good health. Some clones in this sample may be carry-over from other donors' samples.

The DNA of the CDR3 is TGTGCCAGCAGGGTCGAATGGGCGGGGACTGAAGCTTTCTTT. It is translated as CASRVEWAGTEAFF. J is TRBJ1-1 and V is TRBV7-9, with D unclear. The V gene's germline CDR1 is SEHNR and CDR2 FQNEAQ (reference sequence). Trimming took off 6 bases at V and 5 bases at J, with 16 bases between the two ends. The CDR3 spans 14 residues.

V usage is TRBV5-8 and J usage is TRBJ1-1, with 7 bases identical to TRBD1. The CDR3 totals 15 residues. CDR1 and CDR2 from the germline V gene are SGHTS and YDEGEE. J lost 0 bases, V lost 5 bases, and 7 bases had no gene match. The CDR3: CASSETGSMNTEAFF. CDR3 nucleotide sequence: TGTGCCAGCAGTGAGACAGGGTCAATGAACACTGAAGCTTTCTTT.

The chain has TRBV29-1 and TRBJ2-3; D unclear. The germline V gene encodes CDR1 SQVTM and CDR2 ANQGSEA. V was shortened by 5 bases and J by 1 base, with 10 bases between the two germline ends. The CDR3 is 13 amino acids. CDR3 sequence: CSVYASGTDTQYF. CDR3 bases: TGCAGCGTTTATGCGAGCGGCACAGATACGCAGTATTTT.

J is TRBJ1-2 and V is TRBV7-9; TRBD1 might be the D (5 bases). Germline CDR1 and CDR2: SEHNR and FQNEAQ (reference sequence). This CDR3 spans 15 amino acids. The V gene lost 4 bases and the J gene lost 4 bases, with 16 bases spanning the gap. Here the CDR3 reads CASSSRQSKPYGYTF. The CDR3 nucleotides are TGTGCCAGCAGCTCCCGACAGAGCAAACCCTATGGCTACACCTTC.

As DNA, the CDR3 is TGTGCCATCAGTGTCGACCTCGTCTCCTATAATTCACCCCTCCACTTT. Protein sequence: CAISVDLVSYNSPLHF. The chain links TRBV10-3 to TRBJ1-6; no clear D gene. This CDR3 spans 16 amino acids. CDR1 and CDR2 (germline): ENHRY, SYGVKD. Trimming removed 4 bases at V and 0 bases at J, with 10 bases between.

The rearrangement joins TRBV2 to TRBJ2-2, with a tentative D call TRBD1 (6 bases). Germline-derived CDR1 and CDR2 are SNHLY and FYNNEI. This CDR3 has 14 amino acids. Trimming removed 8 bases from V and 6 bases from J, with 16 bases in between. The CDR3 sequence is CASLIIDRSGELFF. The CDR3, as DNA: TGTGCCAGCCTAATTATAGACAGGTCCGGGGAGCTGTTTTTT.

The chain links TRBV15 to TRBJ2-4; D tentatively fits TRBD1 or TRBD2 (7 bases each). CDR3 length: 16 residues. Trimming took 5 bases from V and 9 from J, leaving 23 bases between them. Looked up from germline, CDR1 is LNHNV and CDR2 is YYDKDF (reference sequence). The CDR3 DNA follows: TGTGCCACCAGCCACGACAGGGAGGGCACTTTCGGCATTCAGTACTTC. It codes for CATSHDREGTFGIQYF.

The gene calls are TRBV6-5 and TRBJ2-3; weak D call: TRBD1 (6 bases). The CDR3 extends over 15 amino acids. V was shortened by 0 bases and J by 5 bases, with 12 bases between the two germline ends. CDR1 is MNHEY and CDR2 is SVGAGI in the germline V gene. The CDR3 coding sequence is TGTGCCAGCAGTTACTCCCGGACAGCAGGAGATACGCAGTATTTT. Its protein product is CASSYSRTAGDTQYF.

V gene TRBV9 combines with J gene TRBJ2-7; D is possibly TRBD1 (8 bases). The germline CDR1 and CDR2 sequences are SGDLS and YYNGEE. V was clipped by 4 bases and J by 4 bases, with 15 bases between them. The CDR3 consists of 14 residues. The CDR3 reads CASSTGQGGYEQYF. CDR3 in DNA: TGTGCCAGCAGCACAGGACAGGGAGGGTACGAGCAGTACTTC.

This chain joins TRBV5-1 and TRBJ1-1, with TRBD1 as a possible D gene (5 bases). CDR1 is SGHRS, CDR2 YFSETQ, per germline. The CDR3 covers 16 residues. Trimming left V 2 bases short and J 4 bases short, with 18 bases between. The CDR3 region has the DNA TGCGCCAGCAGCTTAACCCCGGGACCGACGAGCACTGAAGCTTTCTTT. Translating it yields CASSLTPGPTSTEAFF.

The chain recombines TRBV19 with TRBJ2-2; D remains unclear. Trimming took 9 bases from V and 1 from J, leaving 9 bases between them. The CDR3 totals 13 residues. In germline, CDR1 is LNHDA, CDR2 SQIVND (reference sequence). This CDR3 is CASDWGNTGELFF. In nucleotides, the CDR3 is TGTGCCAGCGACTGGGGGAACACCGGGGAGCTGTTTTTT.

The chain couples TRBV5-4 to TRBJ1-4; D is uncertain. Per the germline V gene, CDR1 is SGHNT and CDR2 is YYREEE (reference sequence). The CDR3 covers 14 residues. V shed 2 bases and J shed 4 bases, with 9 bases lying between them. CDR3 amino acids: CASSLTRDNEKLFF. CDR3 in DNA: TGTGCCAGCAGCTTAACAAGGGATAATGAAAAACTGTTTTTT.

This chain joins TRBV5-3 and TRBJ2-2, with D unclear. TRBV5-3 is designated an ORF whose function remains uncertain. V gave up 4 bases and J gave up 2 bases, with 3 bases separating them. CDR3 length: 12 residues. CDR3 DNA sequence: TGTGCCAGAAGCGCTAACACCGGGGAGCTGTTTTTT. Residues: CARSANTGELFF.

CDR3 amino acids: CASSLGGLASHEQYF. The CDR3 coding sequence is TGCGCCAGCAGCTTGGGAGGACTAGCGTCCCACGAGCAGTACTTC. The rearrangement links TRBV5-1 to TRBJ2-7; 9 bases agree with TRBD2. CDR3 size: 15 residues. The V gene's germline CDR1 is SGHRS and CDR2 YFSETQ. V shed 0 bases and J 5 bases; nucleotides not matched to a gene: 6.

Comment on this clone: The same CDR3 arises from other DNA sequences in this sample as well. CDR3 DNA: TGTGCCAGCAGCTTAACAGGGGCCTACGAGCAGTACTTC. Its translation is CASSLTGAYEQYF. The chain carries TRBV7-3 and TRBJ2-7; weak D call: TRBD1 (5 bases). This CDR3 has 13 amino acids. V was cut by 0 bases and J by 2 bases, with 5 bases left in between. CDR1 SGHTA and CDR2 FQGTGA come from the germline V gene.

The J gene is TRBJ2-7, the V gene TRBV4-1; 8 bases align to TRBD1. After removal of 4 bases from V and 3 bases from J, the junction contained 5 bases not matched to a gene. This CDR3 contains 14 residues. Germline V gene lookup returns CDR1 MGHRA and CDR2 YSYEKL. As DNA, the CDR3 is TGCGCCAGCAGCCCCTGGACAGGGAGCTACGAGCAGTACTTC. It specifies CASSPWTGSYEQYF.

This rearrangement joins TRBV29-1 to TRBJ2-7; no clear D. Germline CDR1 is SQVTM and CDR2 is ANQGSEA. The CDR3 spans 13 residues. V lost 0 bases to trimming and J lost 0 bases, with 6 bases between them. CDR3 sequence: CSVEDTSSYEQYF. CDR3 sequence (DNA): TGCAGCGTTGAAGATACCAGCTCCTACGAGCAGTACTTC.